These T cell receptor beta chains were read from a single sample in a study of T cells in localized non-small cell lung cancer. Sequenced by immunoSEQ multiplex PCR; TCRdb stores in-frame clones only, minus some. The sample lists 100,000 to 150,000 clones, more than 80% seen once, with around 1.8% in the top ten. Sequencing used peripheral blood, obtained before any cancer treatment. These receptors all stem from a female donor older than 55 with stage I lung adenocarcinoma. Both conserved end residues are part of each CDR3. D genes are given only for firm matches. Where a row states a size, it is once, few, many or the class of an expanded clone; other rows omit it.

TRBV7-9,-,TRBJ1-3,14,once,CASRSVKTGNTIYF,TGTGCCAGCAGGTCGGTTAAAACTGGAAACACCATATATTTT
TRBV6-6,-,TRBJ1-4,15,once,CASSYSMLGDKKLFF,TGTGCCAGCAGTTACTCGATGCTTGGTGACAAAAAACTGTTTTTT
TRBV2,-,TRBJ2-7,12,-,CASSVRAYEQYF,TGTGCCAGCAGTGTAAGGGCCTACGAGCAGTACTTC
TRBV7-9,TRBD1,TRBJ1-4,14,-,CASSLGQGQEKLFF,TGTGCCAGCAGCTTGGGACAGGGACAGGAAAAACTGTTTTTT
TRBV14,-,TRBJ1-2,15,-,CASSQESTRNYGYTF,TGTGCCAGCAGCCAAGAATCAACCAGAAACTATGGCTACACCTTC
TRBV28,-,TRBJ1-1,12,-,CASSLGNTEAFF,TGTGCCAGCAGTTTAGGGAACACTGAAGCTTTCTTT
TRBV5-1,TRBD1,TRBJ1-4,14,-,CASSLQGADEKLFF,TGCGCCAGCAGCTTACAGGGGGCGGATGAAAAACTGTTTTTT
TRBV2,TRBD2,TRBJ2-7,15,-,CASPGTSGPMGEQYF,TGTGCCAGCCCCGGGACTAGCGGCCCTATGGGGGAGCAGTACTTC
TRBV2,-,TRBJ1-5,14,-,CASIERDSNQPQHF,TGTGCCAGCATTGAAAGGGATAGCAATCAGCCCCAGCATTTT
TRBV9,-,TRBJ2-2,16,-,CASNRSPRSATGELFF,TGTGCCAGCAACAGGTCCCCTAGGAGCGCCACCGGGGAGCTGTTTTTT
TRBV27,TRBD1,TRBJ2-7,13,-,CASSMGTGYEQYF,TGTGCCAGCAGTATGGGGACAGGCTACGAGCAGTACTTC
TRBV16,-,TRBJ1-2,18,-,CASSQLVTVNTANYGYTF,TGTGCCAGCAGCCAATTAGTGACCGTAAATACAGCTAACTATGGCTACACCTTC
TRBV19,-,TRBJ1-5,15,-,CASSQLAGAAQPQHF,TGTGCCAGTAGTCAGCTGGCGGGGGCCGCTCAGCCCCAGCATTTT
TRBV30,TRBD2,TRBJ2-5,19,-,CAWSGGLAGGHKEGETQYF,TGTGCCTGGAGTGGGGGACTAGCGGGAGGTCACAAAGAGGGAGAGACCCAGTACTTC
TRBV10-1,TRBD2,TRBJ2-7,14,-,CASSAPGGGGEQYF,TGCGCCAGCAGTGCCCCCGGGGGGGGTGGAGAGCAGTACTTC
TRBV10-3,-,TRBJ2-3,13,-,CAIMASSTDTQYF,TGTGCCATCATGGCCTCTAGCACAGATACGCAGTATTTT
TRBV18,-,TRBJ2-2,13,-,CASPSARGGELFF,TGTGCCAGCCCATCGGCCCGAGGCGGGGAGCTGTTTTTT
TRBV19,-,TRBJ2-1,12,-,CASSGLRQEQFF,TGTGCCAGTAGCGGGCTGAGACAGGAGCAGTTCTTC
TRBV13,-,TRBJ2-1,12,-,CASSHLADEQFF,TGTGCCAGCAGCCATTTGGCCGATGAGCAGTTCTTC
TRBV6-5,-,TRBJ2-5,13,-,CASSYDSGETQYF,TGTGCCAGCAGTTACGACTCGGGAGAGACCCAGTACTTC
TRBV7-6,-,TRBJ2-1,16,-,CASSLAVGHPFNEQFF,TGTGCCAGCAGCTTAGCGGTGGGACACCCCTTTAATGAGCAGTTCTTC
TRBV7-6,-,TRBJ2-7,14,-,CASSLGPASYEQYF,TGTGCCAGCAGCTTAGGGCCTGCTTCCTACGAGCAGTACTTC
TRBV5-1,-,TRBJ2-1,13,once,CASSLDSHNEQFF,TGCGCCAGCAGCTTGGACAGTCACAATGAGCAGTTCTTC
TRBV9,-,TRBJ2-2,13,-,CASSVRGPGELFF,TGTGCCAGCAGCGTTAGGGGCCCCGGGGAGCTGTTTTTT
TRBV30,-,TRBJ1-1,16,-,CAWSMGLVGKNTEAFF,TGTGCCTGGAGTATGGGTTTGGTCGGAAAGAACACTGAAGCTTTCTTT
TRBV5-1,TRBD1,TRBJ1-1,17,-,CASSLFLQGGENTEAFF,TGCGCCAGCAGCTTGTTTTTGCAAGGGGGCGAGAACACTGAAGCTTTCTTT
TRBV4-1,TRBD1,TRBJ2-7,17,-,CASSRETGGGSWYEQYF,TGCGCCAGCAGCCGGGAGACAGGGGGCGGGAGTTGGTACGAGCAGTACTTC
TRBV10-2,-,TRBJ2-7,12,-,CASSAKGGEQYF,TGCGCCAGCAGTGCCAAGGGCGGCGAGCAGTACTTC
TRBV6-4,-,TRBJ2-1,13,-,CASSSGVSNEQFF,TGTGCCAGCAGCTCAGGGGTTTCTAATGAGCAGTTCTTC
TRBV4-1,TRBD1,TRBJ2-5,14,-,CASSLRTGDGTQYF,TGCGCCAGCAGCCTTAGAACAGGGGATGGGACCCAGTACTTC
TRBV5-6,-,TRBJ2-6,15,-,CASSFQVPGANVLTF,TGTGCCAGCAGCTTTCAGGTTCCTGGGGCCAACGTCCTGACTTTC
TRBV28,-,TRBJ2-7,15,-,CAILPRDGSPYEQYF,TGTGCCATCTTGCCCCGGGACGGAAGTCCCTACGAGCAGTACTTC
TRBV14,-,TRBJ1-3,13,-,CASSQEMGNTIYF,TGTGCCAGCAGCCAAGAGATGGGAAACACCATATATTTT
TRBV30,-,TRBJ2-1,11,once,CAWSHDAIQFF,TGTGCCTGGTCACATGACGCAATCCAGTTCTTC
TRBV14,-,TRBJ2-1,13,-,CASSQDDVREQFF,TGTGCCAGCAGCCAAGATGATGTCCGGGAGCAGTTCTTC
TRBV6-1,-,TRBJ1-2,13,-,CASRDSDVYGYTF,TGTGCCAGCCGGGACTCGGACGTTTATGGCTACACCTTC
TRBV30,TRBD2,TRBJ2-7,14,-,CACQRTSGSSEQYF,TGTGCCTGTCAAAGGACTAGCGGGAGTTCCGAGCAGTACTTC
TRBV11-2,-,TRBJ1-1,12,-,CASSLVRGEAFF,TGTGCCAGCAGCTTAGTCCGGGGTGAAGCTTTCTTT
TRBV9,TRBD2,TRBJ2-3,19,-,CASSVQPRWEGRLADTQYF,TGTGCCAGCAGCGTCCAACCCCGGTGGGAGGGCCGATTGGCAGATACGCAGTATTTT
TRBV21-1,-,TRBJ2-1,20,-,CASSTRLAGTSELSYNEQFF,TGTGCCAGCAGCACGCGTCTAGCGGGGACTAGCGAACTCTCCTACAATGAGCAGTTCTTC
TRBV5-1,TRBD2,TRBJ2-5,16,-,CASSSITLAGAETQYF,TGCGCCAGCAGCTCCATTACGCTAGCGGGGGCTGAGACCCAGTACTTC
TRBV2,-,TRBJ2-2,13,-,CASSVTVTGELFF,TGTGCCAGCAGTGTTACAGTCACCGGGGAGCTGTTTTTT
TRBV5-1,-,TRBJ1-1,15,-,CASSLQGTGTTEAFF,TGCGCCAGCAGCTTACAGGGTACGGGGACCACTGAAGCTTTCTTT
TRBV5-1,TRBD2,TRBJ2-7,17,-,CASSLGVWLAGGNEQYF,TGCGCCAGCAGCTTGGGGGTATGGCTGGCGGGAGGGAACGAGCAGTACTTC
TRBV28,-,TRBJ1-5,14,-,CASSLAGNNQPQHF,TGTGCCAGCAGTTTAGCCGGAAACAATCAGCCCCAGCATTTT
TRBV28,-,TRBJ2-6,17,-,CASATATSGAGANVLTF,TGTGCCAGCGCAACGGCCACCTCCGGGGCTGGGGCCAACGTCCTGACTTTC
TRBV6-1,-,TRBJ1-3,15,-,CASSLDWLTGNTIYF,TGTGCCAGCAGCTTGGACTGGTTGACTGGAAACACCATATATTTT
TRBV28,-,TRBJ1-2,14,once,CASSPPGGSYGYTF,TGTGCCAGCAGTCCCCCGGGGGGAAGCTATGGCTACACCTTC
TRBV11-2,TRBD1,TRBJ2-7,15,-,CASSPDRDRGREQYF,TGTGCCAGCAGCCCTGACCGGGACAGGGGGCGCGAGCAGTACTTC
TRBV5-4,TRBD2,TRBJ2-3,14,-,CASSWLAGADTQYF,TGTGCCAGCAGCTGGCTAGCGGGAGCAGATACGCAGTATTTT
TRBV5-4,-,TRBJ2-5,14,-,CASSLSGGEETQYF,TGTGCCAGCAGCTTGTCAGGAGGGGAGGAGACCCAGTACTTC
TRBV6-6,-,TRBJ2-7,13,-,CASSYVDYGEQYF,TGTGCCAGCAGTTACGTGGACTACGGCGAGCAGTACTTC
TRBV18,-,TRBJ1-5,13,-,CASSPLLTQPQHF,TGTGCCAGCTCACCACTCCTTACTCAGCCCCAGCATTTT